The 24 T cell receptor beta chains reported below all come from one sample, sequenced in a study of monozygotic twins with inflammatory bowel disease. For each CDR3 protein, TCRdb gives one entry from its re-call of the 5' RACE reads, without DNA. Its table records approximately 300,000 distinct CDR3 sequences. Sequenced material: blood. These receptor sequences come from a human donor with ulcerative colitis or Crohn's disease, or a healthy co-twin of an affected twin (not recorded which).

The chain uses TRBV4-2 and TRBJ2-1; TCRdb reports TRBD2, a call that lacks DNA to check it against. Germline V gene sequence: CDR1 LGHNA, CDR2 YNFKEQ. The CDR3 contains 13 residues. The CDR3 spells CASSQRDYNEQFF.

This rearrangement joins TRBV12-3 or TRBV12-4 to TRBJ2-2; TCRdb designates TRBD1, a call that cannot be tested without DNA. CDR3 length: 16 residues. The CDR3 is CASSSLEIANTGELFF.

The CDR3 loop reads CSARDWTSGNSDTQYF. V and J are TRBV20-1 and TRBJ2-3; TCRdb designates TRBD2, a call that cannot be tested without DNA. From germline, CDR1 is DFQATT and CDR2 SNEGSKA (reference sequence). The CDR3 has 16 residues.

The chain combines TRBV19 with TRBJ2-1; TCRdb proposes TRBD2, but this gene call is untestable without DNA. Germline loops: CDR1 LNHDA, CDR2 SQIVND (reference sequence). This CDR3 has 17 residues. This CDR3 reads CASSIDLGLAGWDEQFF.

The chain recombines TRBV20-1 with TRBJ2-5; TCRdb designates TRBD1, a call that cannot be tested without DNA. Germline assignment: CDR1 DFQATT and CDR2 SNEGSKA (reference sequence). CDR3 size: 19 residues. CDR3 loop: CSATTPGGYIWGRQETQYF.

The chain has TRBV15 and TRBJ2-7; TCRdb lists TRBD1, though no DNA is available to test this call. This CDR3 has 16 amino acids. Germline lookup yields CDR1 LNHNV and CDR2 YYDKDF (reference sequence). This CDR3 is CATSRDSRTGFYEQYF.

The chain links TRBV5-1 to TRBJ2-2. Looked up from germline, CDR1 is SGHRS and CDR2 is YFSETQ. The CDR3 spans 14 residues. The CDR3 sequence is CASSQEVGFGELFF.

This chain uses TRBV5-1 with TRBJ2-7. Per the germline V gene, CDR1 is SGHRS and CDR2 is YFSETQ. The CDR3 has 15 amino acids. The CDR3 sequence: CASSSTGNAGYEQYF.

CDR3: CASSPKQGLDPEQYF. The chain is built from TRBV7-2 and TRBJ2-7; the TRBD1 assignment by TCRdb is unverifiable without DNA. The CDR3 is 15 amino acids. Germline assignment: CDR1 SGHTA and CDR2 FQGNSA.

The chain has TRBV2 and TRBJ1-5. CDR3 length: 15 residues. The germline gives CDR1 SNHLY, CDR2 FYNNEI. CDR3 amino acids: CASSEARVSNQPQHF.

The chain recombines TRBV12-3 or TRBV12-4 with TRBJ1-5. The CDR3 covers 14 residues. The CDR3 spells CASSLAGRNQPQHF.

This chain connects TRBV12-3 or TRBV12-4 to TRBJ1-5. This CDR3 is 13 amino acids long. CDR3 protein: CASSFGVNQPQHF.

The chain has TRBV6-2 or TRBV6-3 and TRBJ1-5. This CDR3 is 16 amino acids long. Germline CDR1 is MNHEY and CDR2 is SVGEGT. CDR3: CASSYPPGPYNQPQHF.

V and J are TRBV7-2 and TRBJ2-7. This CDR3 has 13 amino acids. Per germline, CDR1 SGHTA and CDR2 FQGNSA. The CDR3 spells CASSRHSTYEQYF. The whole variable domain, remainder taken from reference TRBV7-2 and TRBJ2-7, is GAGVSQSPSNKVTEKGKDVELRCDPISGHTALYWYRQSLGQGLEFLIYFQGNSAPDKSGLPSDRFSAERTGGSVSTLTIQRTQQEDSAVYLCASSRHSTYEQYFGPGTRLTVT.

The rearrangement uses TRBV27 and TRBJ1-5. Germline assignment: CDR1 MNHEY and CDR2 SMNVEV (reference sequence). This CDR3 has 14 amino acids. The CDR3 sequence: CASSLVYSNQPQHF.

The J gene is TRBJ2-3, the V gene TRBV5-1; TCRdb's assignment of TRBD2 cannot be checked, as there is no DNA. The CDR3 covers 15 residues. The germline gives CDR1 SGHRS, CDR2 YFSETQ. The CDR3 reads CASSLEPGLTDTQYF.

The V call is TRBV20-1, the J call TRBJ2-6. The V gene's germline CDR1 is DFQATT and CDR2 SNEGSKA (reference sequence). This CDR3 region has 12 residues. This chain's CDR3 is CSGLTGANVLTF.

The V and J genes are TRBV20-1 and TRBJ1-5; the TRBD1 assignment by TCRdb is unverifiable without DNA. The length of the CDR3 is 15 residues. Germline loops: CDR1 DFQATT, CDR2 SNEGSKA (reference sequence). The CDR3 reads CSASRTGRVRQPQHF.

This chain links TRBV20-1 with TRBJ2-3; TCRdb designates TRBD2, a call that cannot be tested without DNA. CDR1 DFQATT and CDR2 SNEGSKA come from the germline V gene (reference sequence). The length of the CDR3 is 17 residues. This chain's CDR3 is CSAGGGGTSGRVDTQYF.

The V gene is TRBV12-3 or TRBV12-4, the J gene TRBJ2-2; TCRdb's D call of TRBD2 is untestable without DNA. The CDR3 sequence is 14 residues long. CDR3 in amino acids: CASSLGLRSGELFF.

The genes are TRBV7-3 and TRBJ2-2; the TRBD2 assignment by TCRdb is unverifiable without DNA. Germline V gene data show CDR1 as SGHTA and CDR2 as FQGTGA. The CDR3 totals 16 residues. The CDR3 reads CASSSEGTTNTGELFF.

The gene calls are TRBV4-3 and TRBJ1-4; TCRdb's assignment of TRBD1 cannot be checked, as there is no DNA. CDR1 and CDR2 from the germline V gene are LGHNA and YSLEER. This CDR3 has 17 residues. The CDR3 sequence is CASSQGVRGATNEKLFF.

The chain joins TRBV12-3 or TRBV12-4 to TRBJ2-1; TCRdb picks TRBD1, but there is no DNA to check that call. The CDR3 is 15 residues long. CDR3 region: CASSAGQGRLRGQFF.

This chain uses TRBV20-1 with TRBJ2-1; with no DNA, the TCRdb D assignment of TRBD2 cannot be verified. The CDR3 has 16 residues. Germline CDR1 reads DFQATT; CDR2 reads SNEGSKA (reference sequence). The CDR3 spells CSPHSKSWSSYNEQFF.